Reported below is one T cell receptor beta chain. Trimming took 4 bases from V and 1 from J, leaving 14 bases between them. Germline CDR1 and CDR2: MNHEY and SVGEGT. The CDR3 length is 16 residues. This record belongs to a study of blood T cell repertoires in COVID-19. About the research overall: Researchers got acute and convalescent COVID-19 samples from the United States, Italy and Spain. In each case, the material was cDNA or gDNA derived from T cells, B-cell-depleted T cells, or PBMCs.

As handled by the study authors: Nucleated cell number was recorded as an estimate derived from reference gene primer amplification. Method: immunoSEQ multiplex PCR; TCRdb's copy keeps in-frame clones and lacks some. V and J calls and clone size are as listed in that table; D and trimming were resolved from the DNA. The sample carries 150,000 or so clones, approximately 91% recorded once. The receptor's source is a man aged 45-60 years with acute or convalescent COVID-19. Source material: peripheral blood. J is TRBJ1-3 and V is TRBV6-2 or TRBV6-3; D remains unclear. DNA for the CDR3: TGTGCCAGCAGTTCAGCGTGGACTGGGTCTGGAAACACCATATATTTT. Translating gives CASSSAWTGSGNTIYF.